Below, 20 T cell receptor beta chains from the same sample are listed, as sequenced in a study of cytomegalovirus exposure and HLA in healthy donors. The primer mix had 60 Vbeta and 13 Jbeta primers. Profiled with immunoSEQ multiplex PCR; TCRdb holds only in-frame clones, not every one. The table records about 160,000 clones, less than 90% of them present only once. The sample was PBMCs. The receptors stem from a boy aged 2 to 10 in good health and CMV-seronegative.

DNA for the CDR3: TGCGCCAGCAGCCAAGATTACGGCGGGACCTCCTACGAGCAGTACTTC. It yields the protein CASSQDYGGTSYEQYF. The V gene is TRBV4-1, the J gene TRBJ2-7; D possibly corresponds to TRBD2 (6 bases). The V end lost 0 bases, the J end lost 0 bases, and 12 bases lay between the germline ends. CDR1 is MGHRA, CDR2 YSYEKL, per germline. The length of the CDR3 is 16 residues.

This clone has a single count. The chain has TRBV28 and TRBJ1-2, with 7 bases fitting TRBD1. CDR3 length: 15 amino acids. Germline V lookup: CDR1 MDHEN, CDR2 SYDVKM. J gave up 4 bases and V 4 bases, and 9 bases lay outside the gene matches. CDR3 in amino acids: CASSYPGQSFYGYTF. The CDR3 DNA follows: TGTGCCAGCAGTTATCCGGGACAGAGCTTCTATGGCTACACCTTC.

The gene calls are TRBV28 and TRBJ2-5; D is perhaps TRBD2 (6 bases). The CDR3 runs to 14 residues. The V and J ends lost 5 bases and 11 bases respectively, with 21 bases between them. Germline V gene data show CDR1 as MDHEN and CDR2 as SYDVKM. The CDR3 here is CASSQTSSRGQQYF. The CDR3 DNA follows: TGTGCCAGCAGTCAGACTAGTTCACGCGGCCAGCAGTACTTC.

The chain uses TRBV18 and TRBJ1-5; no firm D call. Germline V lookup: CDR1 KGHSH, CDR2 LQKENI. The CDR3 length is 13 residues. The germline V and J ends were trimmed by 3 bases and 5 bases, with 8 bases remaining between them. The CDR3 coding sequence is TGTGCCAGCTCACCTTTACAAGATCAGCCCCAGCATTTT. It codes for CASSPLQDQPQHF.

This clone was picked up a small number of times. This chain uses TRBV5-4 with TRBJ2-2, with a possible D match to TRBD2 (5 bases). The CDR3 totals 13 residues. The V end was cut by 4 bases, the J end by 11 bases, with 15 bases between. In germline, CDR1 is SGHNT, CDR2 YYREEE (reference sequence). The CDR3 nucleotides are TGTGCCAGCAGCGCATCCAGGTCGGGAGAGCTGTTTTTT. Encoded protein: CASSASRSGELFF.

J is TRBJ2-5 and V is TRBV28, with D perhaps matching TRBD2 (5 bases). This CDR3 contains 15 residues. Germline V lookup: CDR1 MDHEN, CDR2 SYDVKM. V was trimmed by 7 bases and J by 1 base, leaving 16 bases between them. The CDR3 DNA follows: TGTGCCAGCACCCTATTCGAAGGAGGCCAAGAGACCCAGTACTTC. Encoded protein: CASTLFEGGQETQYF.

The chain recombines TRBV19 with TRBJ2-5, with D possibly being TRBD1 (5 bases). This CDR3 is 13 amino acids long. Trimming removed 9 bases from V and 5 bases from J, with 16 bases in between. CDR1 and CDR2 from the germline V gene are LNHDA and SQIVND (reference sequence). As DNA, the CDR3 is TGTGCCAGCGCCCTGGTTTCAGGGGAGACCCAGTACTTC. Translating it yields CASALVSGETQYF.

The chain is built from TRBV19 and TRBJ1-5, with D unclear. The CDR3 has 13 amino acids. V lost 3 bases and J 4 bases, leaving 7 bases between the germline ends. Per the germline V gene, CDR1 is LNHDA and CDR2 is SQIVND (reference sequence). The CDR3 sequence is CASSISRNQPQHF. Written as DNA, the CDR3 is TGTGCCAGTAGTATCTCCAGAAATCAGCCCCAGCATTTT.

This chain uses TRBV14 with TRBJ1-1, with D possibly TRBD1 on 5 matching bases. Germline loops: CDR1 SGHDN, CDR2 FVKESK. The ends were cut back, 0 bases at V and 5 bases at J, with 10 bases in the middle. This CDR3 region has 14 residues. CDR3 sequence: CASSQEVRGTEAFF. The CDR3 DNA is TGTGCCAGCAGCCAAGAAGTTCGGGGGACTGAAGCTTTCTTT.

V usage is TRBV5-4 and J usage is TRBJ2-5; D possibly corresponds to TRBD2 (5 bases). This CDR3 contains 13 residues. From germline, CDR1 is SGHNT and CDR2 YYREEE (reference sequence). V dropped 4 bases and J dropped 1 base, with 8 bases sitting between them. The DNA for the CDR3 is TGTGCCAGCAGCCCCCGGGGCCAAGAGACCCAGTACTTC. This codes for CASSPRGQETQYF.

CDR3 residues: CASTTGANEQFF. The CDR3 DNA reads as TGTGCCAGTACGACAGGGGCGAATGAGCAGTTCTTC. The chain links TRBV4-2 to TRBJ2-1; TRBD1 aligns across 8 bases. The CDR3 consists of 12 residues. Germline CDR1 and CDR2: LGHNA and YNFKEQ. V was clipped by 9 bases and J by 7 bases; unmatched bases: 5.

This clone came up once. The sample contains more than one DNA sequence encoding this CDR3. The chain employs TRBV29-1 and TRBJ1-2; D might be TRBD1 (6 bases). There are 14 residues in the CDR3. With 3 bases removed from V and 4 bases from J, the gap between germline ends came to 15 bases. Germline V gene data show CDR1 as SQVTM and CDR2 as ANQGSEA. The CDR3 DNA is TGCAGCGTTGACTTGACGGGGGGCGTCTATGGCTACACCTTC. Protein sequence: CSVDLTGGVYGYTF.

V gene TRBV10-1 combines with J gene TRBJ1-1, with D perhaps matching TRBD1 (5 bases). The CDR3 has 15 amino acids. Germline CDR1 is WNHNN and CDR2 is SYGVQD (reference sequence). Trimming removed 4 bases from V and 0 bases from J, with 12 bases in between. In DNA form, the CDR3 reads TGCGCCAGCAGTGGAGACGGGGGGATGAACACTGAAGCTTTCTTT. It yields the protein CASSGDGGMNTEAFF.

The chain recombines TRBV7-6 with TRBJ2-7; D is unresolved. Germline loops: CDR1 SGHVS, CDR2 FNYEAQ. The V and J ends lost 0 bases and 5 bases respectively, with 5 bases between them. CDR3 length: 12 residues. The CDR3 loop is CASSLAGDEQYF. The CDR3 nucleotides are TGTGCCAGCAGCTTAGCGGGCGACGAGCAGTACTTC.

The chain joins TRBV28 to TRBJ1-1; D ambiguous. V was clipped by 8 bases and J by 1 base, with 11 bases between them. CDR3 length: 13 residues. Germline CDR1 is MDHEN and CDR2 is SYDVKM. In nucleotides, the CDR3 is TGTGCCAGCGCATTGGCGGGGAACACTGAAGCTTTCTTT. The encoded protein is CASALAGNTEAFF.

CDR3 region: CASTAGTNGYEQYF. The CDR3 DNA follows: TGCGCCAGCACAGCCGGGACTAATGGATACGAGCAGTACTTC. The chain carries TRBV10-2 and TRBJ2-7; 7 bases match TRBD2. The CDR3 is 14 amino acids. V dropped 7 bases and J dropped 4; count of bases not matched to a gene: 10. The germline CDR1 and CDR2 sequences are WSHSY and SAAADI.

This chain connects TRBV11-2 to TRBJ2-7; 8 bases line up with TRBD1. CDR1 and CDR2 from the germline V gene are SGHAT and FQNNGV. Germline trimming cut 4 bases from V and 5 bases from J; bases unmatched to any gene: 7. This CDR3 comprises 14 residues. The CDR3 loop is CASSSPRDRNEQYF. CDR3 in DNA: TGTGCCAGCAGCTCCCCCCGGGACAGGAACGAGCAGTACTTC.

V is TRBV14 and J is TRBJ2-3; the D gene is possibly TRBD2 (5 bases). The CDR3 contains 15 residues. V was trimmed by 4 bases and J by 0 bases, leaving 11 bases between them. Germline CDR1 and CDR2: SGHDN and FVKESK. The CDR3 DNA reads as TGTGCCAGCAGCCCCCGCGGGTCTAGCACAGATACGCAGTATTTT. Translating it yields CASSPRGSSTDTQYF.

The rearrangement links TRBV27 to TRBJ2-3, with unresolved D. CDR3 length equals 14 residues. V dropped 0 bases and J dropped 2 bases, with 6 bases sitting between them. The germline V gene encodes CDR1 MNHEY and CDR2 SMNVEV (reference sequence). The CDR3 protein is CASSLSGNTDTQYF. As DNA, the CDR3 is TGTGCCAGCAGTTTATCTGGCAACACAGATACGCAGTATTTT.

In its sample, this clone was seen a few times. The genes are TRBV29-1 and TRBJ1-5; D possibly corresponds to TRBD1 (6 bases). The CDR3 length is 11 residues. CDR1 SQVTM and CDR2 ANQGSEA come from the germline V gene. V was clipped by 7 bases and J by 3 bases, with 7 bases between them. The chain's CDR3 is CSAGDNQPQHF. The CDR3 DNA reads TGCAGCGCAGGGGACAATCAGCCCCAGCATTTT.